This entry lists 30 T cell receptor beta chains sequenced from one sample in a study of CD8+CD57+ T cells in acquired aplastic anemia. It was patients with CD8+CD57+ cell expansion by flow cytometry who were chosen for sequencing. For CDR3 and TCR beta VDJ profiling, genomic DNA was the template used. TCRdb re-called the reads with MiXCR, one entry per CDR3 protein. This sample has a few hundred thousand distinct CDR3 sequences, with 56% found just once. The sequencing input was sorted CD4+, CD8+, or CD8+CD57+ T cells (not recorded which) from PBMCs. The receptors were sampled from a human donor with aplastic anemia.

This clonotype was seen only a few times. Written as DNA, the CDR3 is TGTGCCAGCAGCTTACGGTCACCACGGGACAGGCGGACCTCGTGGGCGCAGTACTTC. The encoded protein is CASSLRSPRDRRTSWAQYF. The chain uses TRBV7-9 and TRBJ2-7; 8 bases agree with TRBD1. Germline lookup yields CDR1 SEHNR and CDR2 FQNEAQ (reference sequence). Trimming cost V 2 bases and J 9 bases; bases outside gene matches: 24. The CDR3 contains 19 residues.

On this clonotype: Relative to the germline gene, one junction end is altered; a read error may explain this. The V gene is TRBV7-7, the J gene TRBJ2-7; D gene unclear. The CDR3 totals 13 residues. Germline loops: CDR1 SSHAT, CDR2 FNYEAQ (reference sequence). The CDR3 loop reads CASSLNLQDEQYF. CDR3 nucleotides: TGTGCTAGCAGCTTAAACCTCCAGGACGAGCAGTACTTC.

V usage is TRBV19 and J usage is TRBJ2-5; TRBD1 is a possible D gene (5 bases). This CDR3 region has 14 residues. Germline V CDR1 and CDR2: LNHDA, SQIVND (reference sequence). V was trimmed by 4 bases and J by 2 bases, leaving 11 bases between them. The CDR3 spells CASSTDTTQETQYF. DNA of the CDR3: TGTGCCAGTAGTACGGACACTACTCAAGAGACCCAGTACTTC.

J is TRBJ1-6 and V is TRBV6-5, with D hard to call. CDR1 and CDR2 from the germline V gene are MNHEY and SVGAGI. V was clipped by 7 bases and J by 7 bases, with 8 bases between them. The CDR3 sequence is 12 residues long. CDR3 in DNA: TGTGCCAGCAACAGTCTCAATTCACCCCTCCACTTT. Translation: CASNSLNSPLHF.

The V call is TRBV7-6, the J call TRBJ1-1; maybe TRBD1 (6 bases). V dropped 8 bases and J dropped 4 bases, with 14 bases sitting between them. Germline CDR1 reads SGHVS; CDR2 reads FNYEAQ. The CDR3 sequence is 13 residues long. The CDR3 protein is CASRREGGTEAFF. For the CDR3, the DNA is TGTGCCAGCCGGCGGGAGGGGGGCACTGAAGCTTTCTTT.

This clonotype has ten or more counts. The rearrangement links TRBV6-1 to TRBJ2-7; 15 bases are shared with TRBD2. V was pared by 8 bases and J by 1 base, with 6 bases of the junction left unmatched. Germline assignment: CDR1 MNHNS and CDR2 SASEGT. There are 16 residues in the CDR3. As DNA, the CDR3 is TGTGCCAGCGGAAAGGGACTAGCGGGGGGATCCTACGAGCAGTACTTC. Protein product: CASGKGLAGGSYEQYF.

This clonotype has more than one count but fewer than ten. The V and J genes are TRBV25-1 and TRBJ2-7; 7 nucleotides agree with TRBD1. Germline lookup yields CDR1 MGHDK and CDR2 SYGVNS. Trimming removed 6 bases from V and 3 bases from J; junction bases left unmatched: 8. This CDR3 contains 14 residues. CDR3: CASSRDRGNYEQYF. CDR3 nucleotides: TGTGCCAGCAGCCGGGACAGAGGGAACTACGAGCAGTACTTC.

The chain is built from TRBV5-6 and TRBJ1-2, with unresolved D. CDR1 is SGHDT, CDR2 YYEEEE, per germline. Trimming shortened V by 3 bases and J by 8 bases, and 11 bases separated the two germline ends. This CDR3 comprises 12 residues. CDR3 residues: CASSSVPGGYTF. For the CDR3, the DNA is TGTGCCAGCAGCTCAGTTCCGGGAGGCTACACCTTC.

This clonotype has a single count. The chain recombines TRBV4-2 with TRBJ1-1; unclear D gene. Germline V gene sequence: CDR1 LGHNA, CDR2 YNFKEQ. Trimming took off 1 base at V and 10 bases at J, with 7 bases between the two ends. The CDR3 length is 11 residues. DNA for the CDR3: TGTGCCAGCAGCCAAGGAGGGTTAGCTTTCTTT. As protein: CASSQGGLAFF.

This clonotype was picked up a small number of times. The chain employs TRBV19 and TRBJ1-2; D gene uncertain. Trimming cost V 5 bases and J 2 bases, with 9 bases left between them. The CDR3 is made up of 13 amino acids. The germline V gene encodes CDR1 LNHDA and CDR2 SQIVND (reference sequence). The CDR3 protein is CASSPDGNYGYTF. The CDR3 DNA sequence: TGTGCCAGTAGTCCGGACGGAAACTATGGCTACACCTTC.

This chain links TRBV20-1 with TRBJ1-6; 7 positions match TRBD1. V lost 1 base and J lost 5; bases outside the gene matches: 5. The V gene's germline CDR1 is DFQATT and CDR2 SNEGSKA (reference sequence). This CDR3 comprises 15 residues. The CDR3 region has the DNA TGCAGTGCTAGAGGGGGCAGGGGGGATAATTCACCCCTCCACTTT. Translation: CSARGGRGDNSPLHF.

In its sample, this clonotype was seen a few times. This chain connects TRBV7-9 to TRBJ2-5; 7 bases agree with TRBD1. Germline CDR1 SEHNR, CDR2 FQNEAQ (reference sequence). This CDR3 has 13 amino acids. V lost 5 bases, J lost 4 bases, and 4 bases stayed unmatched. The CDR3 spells CASSPGTAETQYF. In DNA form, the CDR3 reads TGTGCCAGCAGCCCCGGGACAGCAGAGACCCAGTACTTC.

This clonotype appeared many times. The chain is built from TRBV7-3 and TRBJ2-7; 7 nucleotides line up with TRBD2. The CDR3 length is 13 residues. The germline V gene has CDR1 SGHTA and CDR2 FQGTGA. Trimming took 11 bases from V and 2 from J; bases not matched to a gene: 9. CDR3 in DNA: TGTGCCTCGGGGCCAGCGGGAACCTACGAGCAGTACTTC. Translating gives CASGPAGTYEQYF.

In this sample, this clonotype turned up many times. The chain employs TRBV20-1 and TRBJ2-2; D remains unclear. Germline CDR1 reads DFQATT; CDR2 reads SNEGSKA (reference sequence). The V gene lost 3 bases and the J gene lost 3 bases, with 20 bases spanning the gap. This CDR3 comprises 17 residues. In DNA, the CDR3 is TGCAGTGCTAGTATTCTCCCGGACCCTTTATACACCGGGGAGCTGTTTTTT. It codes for CSASILPDPLYTGELFF.

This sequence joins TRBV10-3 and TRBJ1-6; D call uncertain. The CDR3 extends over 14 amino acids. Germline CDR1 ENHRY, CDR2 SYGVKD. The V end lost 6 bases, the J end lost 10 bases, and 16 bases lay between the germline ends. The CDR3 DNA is TGTGCCATCAGCCCGACCGGGGTAGACTCACCCCTCCACTTT. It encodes CAISPTGVDSPLHF.

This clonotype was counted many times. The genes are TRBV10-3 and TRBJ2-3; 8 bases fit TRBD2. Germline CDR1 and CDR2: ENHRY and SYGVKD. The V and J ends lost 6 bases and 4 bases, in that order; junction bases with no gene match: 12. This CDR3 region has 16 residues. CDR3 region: CAIRGGPGLGPDTQYF. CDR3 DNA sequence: TGTGCCATCAGAGGGGGGCCGGGACTAGGCCCAGATACGCAGTATTTT.

Here the CDR3 reads CSAMTSGRNYEQYF. CDR3 coding DNA: TGCAGTGCAATGACTAGCGGGCGGAACTACGAGCAGTACTTC. The genes are TRBV20-1 and TRBJ2-7; TRBD2 matches 10 bases. Germline V gives CDR1 DFQATT, CDR2 SNEGSKA (reference sequence). CDR3 size: 14 residues. After removal of 6 bases from V and 3 bases from J, the junction contained 8 bases not matched to a gene.

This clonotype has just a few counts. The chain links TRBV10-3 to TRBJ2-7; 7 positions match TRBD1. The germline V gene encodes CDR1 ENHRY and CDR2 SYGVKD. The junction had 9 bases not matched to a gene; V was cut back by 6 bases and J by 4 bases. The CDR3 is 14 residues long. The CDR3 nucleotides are TGTGCCATCAGGGATGACCAGGGGGTATACGAGCAGTACTTC. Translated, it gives CAIRDDQGVYEQYF.

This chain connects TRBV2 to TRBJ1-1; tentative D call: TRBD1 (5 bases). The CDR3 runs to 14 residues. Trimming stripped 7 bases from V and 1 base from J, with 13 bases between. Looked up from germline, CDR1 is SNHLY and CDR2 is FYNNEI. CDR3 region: CASTFWGTNTEAFF. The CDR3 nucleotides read TGTGCCAGCACCTTCTGGGGGACGAACACTGAAGCTTTCTTT.

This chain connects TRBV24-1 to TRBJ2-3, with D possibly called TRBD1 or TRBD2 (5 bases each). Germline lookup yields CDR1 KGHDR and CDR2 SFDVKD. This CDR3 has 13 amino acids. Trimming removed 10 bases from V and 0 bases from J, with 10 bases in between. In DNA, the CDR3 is TGTGCCACAGGGACGGATAGCACAGATACGCAGTATTTT. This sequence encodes CATGTDSTDTQYF.

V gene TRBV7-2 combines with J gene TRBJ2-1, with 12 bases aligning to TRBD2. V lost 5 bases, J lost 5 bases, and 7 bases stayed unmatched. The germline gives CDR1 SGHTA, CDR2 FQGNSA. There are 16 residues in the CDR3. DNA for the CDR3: TGTGCCAGCAGCAAGCTAGCGGGAGGGCTTAACAATGAGCAGTTCTTC. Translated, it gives CASSKLAGGLNNEQFF.

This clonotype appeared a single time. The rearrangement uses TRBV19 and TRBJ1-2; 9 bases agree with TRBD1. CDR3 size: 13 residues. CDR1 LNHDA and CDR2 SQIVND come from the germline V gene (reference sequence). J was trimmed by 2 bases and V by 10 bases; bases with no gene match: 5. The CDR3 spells CATDRGRNYGYTF. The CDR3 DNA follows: TGTGCCACGGACAGGGGTAGAAACTATGGCTACACCTTC.

The CDR3 sequence: CAISEWIWTRDNSPLHF. The CDR3 DNA sequence: TGTGCCATCAGTGAGTGGATTTGGACAAGGGATAATTCACCCCTCCACTTT. The rearrangement uses TRBV10-3 and TRBJ1-6, with D maybe TRBD1 (5 bases). This CDR3 region has 17 residues. The V gene lost 1 base and the J gene lost 5 bases, with 15 bases spanning the gap. Germline CDR1 is ENHRY and CDR2 is SYGVKD.

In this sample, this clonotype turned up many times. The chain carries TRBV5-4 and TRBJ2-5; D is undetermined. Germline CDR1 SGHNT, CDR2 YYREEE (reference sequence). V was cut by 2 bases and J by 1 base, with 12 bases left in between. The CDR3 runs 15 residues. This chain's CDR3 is CASSLGLSFQETQYF. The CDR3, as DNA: TGTGCCAGCAGCTTAGGGCTTAGTTTCCAAGAGACCCAGTACTTC.

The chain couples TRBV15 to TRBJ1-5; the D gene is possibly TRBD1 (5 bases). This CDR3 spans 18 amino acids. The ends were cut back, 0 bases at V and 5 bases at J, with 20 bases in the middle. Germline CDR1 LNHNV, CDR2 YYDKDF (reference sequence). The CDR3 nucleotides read TGTGCCACCAGCAGAGATCGCCTGGCCAGGGTAGGAGATCAGCCCCAGCATTTT. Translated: CATSRDRLARVGDQPQHF.

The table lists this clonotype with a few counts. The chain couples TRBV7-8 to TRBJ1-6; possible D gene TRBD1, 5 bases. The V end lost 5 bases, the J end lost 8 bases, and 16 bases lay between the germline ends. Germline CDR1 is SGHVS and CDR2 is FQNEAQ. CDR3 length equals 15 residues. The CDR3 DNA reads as TGTGCCAGCAGCCAATACTTGGAAGGGGATTCACCCCTCCACTTT. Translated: CASSQYLEGDSPLHF.

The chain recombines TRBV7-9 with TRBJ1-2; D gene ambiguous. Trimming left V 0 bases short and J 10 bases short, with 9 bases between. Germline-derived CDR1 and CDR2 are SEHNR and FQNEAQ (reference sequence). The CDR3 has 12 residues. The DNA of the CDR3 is TGTGCCAGCAGCTTAGCGTCGATTGACTACACCTTC. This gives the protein CASSLASIDYTF.

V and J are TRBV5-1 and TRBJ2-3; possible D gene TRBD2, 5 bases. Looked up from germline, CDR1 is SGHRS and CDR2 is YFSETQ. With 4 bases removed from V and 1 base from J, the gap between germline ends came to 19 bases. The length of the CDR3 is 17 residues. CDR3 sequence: CASSLDVALIGTDTQYF. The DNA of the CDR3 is TGCGCCAGCAGCCTCGACGTAGCGCTCATCGGCACAGATACGCAGTATTTT.

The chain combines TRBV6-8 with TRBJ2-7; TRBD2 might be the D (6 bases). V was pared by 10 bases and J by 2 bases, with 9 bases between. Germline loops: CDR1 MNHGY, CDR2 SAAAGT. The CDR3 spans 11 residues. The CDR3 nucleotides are TGTGCCACCTCGGGGGCCTACGAGCAGTACTTC. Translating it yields CATSGAYEQYF.

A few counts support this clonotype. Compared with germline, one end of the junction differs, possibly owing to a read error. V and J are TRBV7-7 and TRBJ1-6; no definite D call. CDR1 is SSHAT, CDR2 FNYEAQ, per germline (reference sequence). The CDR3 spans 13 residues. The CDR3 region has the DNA TGTGCTAGCAGCTTAGACCTCGGGTCACCCCTCCACTTT. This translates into CASSLDLGSPLHF.